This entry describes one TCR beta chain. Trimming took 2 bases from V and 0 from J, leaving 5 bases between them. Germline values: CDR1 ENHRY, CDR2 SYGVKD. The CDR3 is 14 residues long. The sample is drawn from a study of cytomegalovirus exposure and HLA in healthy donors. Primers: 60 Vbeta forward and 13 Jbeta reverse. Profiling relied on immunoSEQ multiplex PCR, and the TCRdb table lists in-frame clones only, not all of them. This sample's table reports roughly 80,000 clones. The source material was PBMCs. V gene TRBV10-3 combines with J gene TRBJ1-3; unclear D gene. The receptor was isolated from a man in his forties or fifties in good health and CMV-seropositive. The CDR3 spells CAISERYSGNTIYF. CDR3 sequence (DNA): TGTGCCATCAGTGAGCGGTACTCTGGAAACACCATATATTTT.